A selection of T cell receptor beta chains follows, all from one sample in a study of blood T cells in healthy people across ages. Each CDR3 protein gets one entry after TCRdb re-called the 5' RACE reads with MiXCR. The sample shows roughly 1,500,000 distinct CDR3 sequences, 30% to 35% of them seen only once. The sequencing sample was made of blood. The source is a woman aged 25 to 39 in good health. CDR3s include the opening cysteine and the closing phenylalanine or tryptophan.

TRBJ2-3 | 16 | TRBV5-1 | CASSLGIGTGIGTQYF
TRBJ2-3 | 15 | TRBV6-4 | CASSDSIAGTDTQYF
TRBJ1-2 | 15 | TRBV27 | CASSPGQVSSYGYTF
TRBJ2-5 | 14 | TRBV7-9 | CASSFDRLQETQYF
TRBJ2-7 | 13 | TRBV20-1 | CSVVSGVNYEQYF
TRBJ2-1 | 18 | TRBV5-1 | CASSLGVGGGARINEQFF
TRBJ1-1 | 15 | TRBV4-1 | CASRYRETSNTEAFF
TRBJ2-7 | 13 | TRBV20-1 | CSASVTGPYEQYF
TRBJ2-5 | 17 | TRBV28 | CASSSGLAGGRQETQYF
TRBJ2-1 | 18 | TRBV3-1 | CASSPSTSGAPFYNEQFF
TRBJ1-2 | 13 | TRBV7-3 | CASRDLSGGGYTF
TRBJ2-7 | 15 | TRBV12-3/TRBV12-4 | CASTRDRAPSYEQYF
TRBJ1-1 | 15 | TRBV20-1 | CSARHHDSLIGEAFF
TRBJ2-1 | 15 | TRBV7-6 | CASSLWGSSYNEQFF
TRBJ2-1 | 14 | TRBV20-1 | CSARDAGSINEQFF
TRBJ2-7 | 15 | TRBV21-1 | CASSKELGLLYEQYF
TRBJ1-6 | 16 | TRBV2 | CAMQGLRDRVNSPLHF
TRBJ2-3 | 13 | TRBV5-1 | CASSGASTDTQYF
TRBJ1-5 | 15 | TRBV2 | CASSEVMGGNQPQHF
TRBJ1-2 | 15 | TRBV7-2 | CASSLDAGRRAGCTF
TRBJ1-2 | 14 | TRBV5-6 | CASSATGRSASYTF
TRBJ2-1 | 12 | TRBV29-1 | CSVGLINNEQFF
TRBJ2-3 | 12 | TRBV29-1 | CSVGTLTDAQYF
TRBJ2-6 | 18 | TRBV9 | CASSVTIRDTHGANVLTF
TRBJ1-2 | 14 | TRBV18 | CASSPREFNYGYTF
TRBJ2-5 | 12 | TRBV29-1 | CRPPRGPETQYF
TRBJ1-2 | 13 | TRBV13 | CASEKVSPVAYTF
TRBJ2-7 | 19 | TRBV12-3/TRBV12-4 | CASSNGHHKLITSSYEQYF
TRBJ2-3 | 14 | TRBV12-3/TRBV12-4 | CASSSSTSTDTQYF
TRBJ2-5 | 10 | TRBV6-6 | CASPPETQYF
TRBJ2-7 | 13 | TRBV27 | CASSSGETYEQYF
TRBJ2-7 | 15 | TRBV13 | CASSSRVGNAYEQYF
TRBJ2-1 | 14 | TRBV9 | CASSPGEREARQFF
TRBJ2-3 | 14 | TRBV6-5 | CASRYSKTPDTQYF
NA | 14 | TRBV7-3 | CASSWTGSRNEQYF
TRBJ1-4 | 16 | TRBV21-1 | CASSKPSRDRDEKLFF
TRBJ2-3 | 15 | TRBV29-1 | CSAGPTGGPTDTQYF
TRBJ2-3 | 12 | TRBV20-1 | CSARLPPDTQYF
TRBJ2-3 | 17 | TRBV15 | CATSSPLPATPPDTRYF
TRBJ1-3 | 15 | TRBV5-1 | CASSLREAIGNTIYF
TRBJ2-2 | 14 | TRBV12-3/TRBV12-4 | CATRGGLGTGELFF
TRBJ2-1 | 14 | TRBV4-2 | CASSRASGSHEQFF
TRBJ2-1 | 17 | TRBV6-5 | CASSYAEPGQGYNEQFF
TRBJ1-2 | 11 | TRBV20-1 | CGGTGLYGYTF
TRBJ2-5 | 14 | TRBV7-6 | CASSLRGEAETQYF
TRBJ1-1 | 14 | TRBV6-1 | CASRPGQGFGEAFF
TRBJ2-7 | 14 | TRBV20-1 | CSARADRGTYEQYF
TRBJ2-3 | 15 | TRBV12-3/TRBV12-4 | CASSFNAGVTDTQYF
TRBJ1-6 | 14 | TRBV27 | CASRETGLTSPLHF
TRBJ2-1 | 12 | TRBV29-1 | CSVGGTELKQFF
TRBJ2-7 | 17 | TRBV4-1 | CASSPYQIGRAEYEQYF
TRBJ1-1 | 14 | TRBV29-1 | CSAVGDTLNTEAFF
TRBJ2-7 | 16 | TRBV5-8 | CASTNPKGHNSYEQYF
TRBJ2-7 | 11 | TRBV20-1 | CSASTDYEQYF
TRBJ1-3 | 17 | TRBV10-3 | CAISGGSRRSAGNTIYF
TRBJ1-2 | 13 | TRBV27 | CASSFSGGDGYTF
TRBJ1-6 | 14 | TRBV5-1 | CASSRDGSDSPLHF